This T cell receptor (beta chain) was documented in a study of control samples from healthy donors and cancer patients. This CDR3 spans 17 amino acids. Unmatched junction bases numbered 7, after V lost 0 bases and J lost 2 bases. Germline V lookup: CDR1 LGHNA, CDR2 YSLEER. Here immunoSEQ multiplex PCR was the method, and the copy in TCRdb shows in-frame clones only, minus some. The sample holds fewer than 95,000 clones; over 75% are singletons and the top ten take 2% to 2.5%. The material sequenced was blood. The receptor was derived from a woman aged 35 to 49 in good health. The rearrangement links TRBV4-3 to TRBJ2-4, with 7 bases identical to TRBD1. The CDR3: CASSQDGTAGPKNIQYF. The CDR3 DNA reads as TGCGCCAGCAGCCAAGATGGGACAGCTGGGCCCAAAAACATTCAGTACTTC.